Listed below are T cell receptor beta chains from one sample, sequenced in a study of molecular identifiers for immune sequencing clone quantification. TCRdb itself ran the PCR reads through MiXCR, one entry per CDR3 protein. There are about half a million distinct CDR3 sequences in the sample; around 23% occur only once, and roughly 0.79% lies in the top ten. Specimen: naive CD8+ T cells from blood, with Jurkat cell RNA spiked in. These receptors were collected from a human donor in good health. Some libraries in this study had Jurkat cell RNA spiked in. Both conserved end residues are trimmed from each CDR3. Size is stated for part of the rows, as once, few or many counts, or as a class when the clone is expanded.

V	size	J	CDR3
TRBV6-5	-	TRBJ1-5	ASRSGTAPNQPQH
TRBV7-9	-	TRBJ2-3	ASSLASGGTRTDTQY
TRBV29-1	many	TRBJ2-4	SVRDGWGLAKNIQY
TRBV9	few	TRBJ2-7	ASSISTGLSYEQY
TRBV15	many	TRBJ2-3	ATSRGTTGGGRADTQY
TRBV27	-	TRBJ2-2	VSSFGTGELF
TRBV5-1	many	TRBJ2-3	ASSWGTSGNFLSTDTQY
TRBV6-2/TRBV6-3	-	TRBJ2-4	ASSGVEDGKNSQY
TRBV7-9	-	TRBJ2-5	ASSGLGWGDQGTQY
TRBV7-9	-	TRBJ2-3	ASSFLRYETSTDTQY
TRBV10-3	many	TRBJ2-5	AISESLGEETQY
TRBV20-1	-	TRBJ2-3	SAEDLGQNTDTQY
TRBV7-9	many	TRBJ2-1	ASSSPLLAGRNEQF
TRBV4-1	many	TRBJ1-1	ASSPIGVWTEAF
TRBV7-8	-	TRBJ2-2	ASSLAGAGNTGELV
TRBV12-3/TRBV12-4	few	TRBJ2-2	ASSLALSGGAIGELF